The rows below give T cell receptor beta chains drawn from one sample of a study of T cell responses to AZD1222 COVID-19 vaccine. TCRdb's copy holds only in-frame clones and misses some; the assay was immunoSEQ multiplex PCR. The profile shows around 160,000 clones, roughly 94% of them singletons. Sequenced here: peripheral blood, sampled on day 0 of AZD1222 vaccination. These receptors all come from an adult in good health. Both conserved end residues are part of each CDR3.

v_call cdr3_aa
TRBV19 CATLGQARPYGYTF
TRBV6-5 CASSRASVPGNTIYF
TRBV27 CASSSMNTEAFF
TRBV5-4 CASSPMWRDQGTQYF
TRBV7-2 CASSPIVGTVPGELFF
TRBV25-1 CASTGGGAGELFF
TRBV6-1 CASSEVGGETQYF
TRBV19 CASRDSNQPQHF
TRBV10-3 CAIADLRLGNTIYF
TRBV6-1 CASSETGNSNQPQHF
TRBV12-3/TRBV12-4 CASSFGGSDEQFF
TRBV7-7 CASSFGRSTDTQYF
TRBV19 CASSIVGLTGGLTGELFF
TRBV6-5 CASSYRLDATNEKLFF
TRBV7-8 CASSWDRAGLQPQHF
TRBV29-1 CSVGASGSYEQYF
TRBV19 CASSISGATEAFF
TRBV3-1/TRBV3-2 CASSQDRTDRNSPLHF
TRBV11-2 CASSRQGNSPLHF
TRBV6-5 CASGPGGDLQPQHF
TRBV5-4 CASSPVPHQPQHF
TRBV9 CASGIPGEQFF
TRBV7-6 CASSLARGRNSPLHF
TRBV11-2 CASSLQGLEAFF
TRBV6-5 CASSWTGERNQPQHF
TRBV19 CASSPGQHQNIQYF
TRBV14 CASSRSREGETQYF
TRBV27 CASSVTEATTPLHF
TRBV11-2 CASSFPGEQPQHF
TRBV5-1 CASSPPTGYGYTF
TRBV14 CASSQGYQAMAGRNPYNEQFF
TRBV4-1 CPTSRPIGGRPEAFF
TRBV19 CASWTGGGTEAFF
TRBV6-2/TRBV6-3 CASSIGQGGSEKLFF
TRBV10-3 CAIGRQGNQPQHF
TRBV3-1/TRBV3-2 CASSQGTSNQPQHF
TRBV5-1 CASQPGGTNTGELFF
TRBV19 CASSWGGNTEAFF
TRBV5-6 CASSLAGQLRGQPQHF
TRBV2 CASSWRNNQPQHF
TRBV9 CASSVDYSYEQYF
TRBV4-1 CASSHYDRDNEQFF
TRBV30 CAWARGTGREKLFF